This T cell receptor beta chain came from a study of tumor-infiltrating lymphocytes in primary liver carcinoma. In the study overall: Aged between 30 and 69 years, the patients were men and women.

Unsorted whole blood served as the source of blood RNA, and germline DNA was extracted as well. Patients in the cohort were treatment-naive and living with chronic HBV infection. Reverse transcription of around 500 ng total RNA with a constant-region primer produced TCR beta cDNA. A slightly modified ARM-PCR protocol with three nested multiplex PCR rounds produced these TCR beta libraries. With TRBV1-TRBV30 forward primers and a C-beta reverse primer, the first two PCR rounds were run for nine to eleven cycles each. TCRdb itself ran the multiplex PCR reads through MiXCR, one entry per CDR3 protein. The sample includes some 180,000 distinct CDR3 sequences, roughly 60% seen only once; the top ten take 65% to 80%. There are 17 residues in the CDR3. Concerning this clonotype: The germline gene is not matched at one end of the junction; a read error may be the cause.

The clonotype originates from a middle-aged man with primary liver carcinoma and hepatitis B virus infection. Input material: peripheral blood. The V gene is TRBV12-3 or TRBV12-4, the J gene TRBJ2-1; TRBD1 matches 8 bases. The CDR3 DNA sequence: TGTGCCAGCAGTTTCCCGAGAGGACAGGGCTCGTACAATGAGCAGCTCTTC. Protein product: CASSFPRGQGSYNEQLF.